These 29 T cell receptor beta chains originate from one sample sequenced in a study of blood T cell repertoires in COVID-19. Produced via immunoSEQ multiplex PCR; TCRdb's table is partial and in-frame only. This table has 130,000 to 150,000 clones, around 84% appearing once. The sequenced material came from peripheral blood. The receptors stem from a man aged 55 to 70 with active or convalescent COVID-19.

The CDR3 loop reads CASSQDMRGGSPLHF. DNA for the CDR3: TGTGCCAGCAGCCAAGATATGAGGGGAGGGTCACCCCTCCACTTT. J is TRBJ1-6 and V is TRBV3-1 (or the pseudogene TRBV3-2); the D gene is possibly TRBD1 (5 bases). The germline CDR1 and CDR2 sequences are LGHDT and YNNKEL (reference sequence). Trimming stripped 0 bases from V and 10 bases from J, with 13 bases between. This CDR3 region has 15 residues.

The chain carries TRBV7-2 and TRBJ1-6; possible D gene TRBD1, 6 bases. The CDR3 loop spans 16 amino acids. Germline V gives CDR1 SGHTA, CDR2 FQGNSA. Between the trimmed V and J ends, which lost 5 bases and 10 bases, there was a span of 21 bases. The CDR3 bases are TGTGCCAGCAGCCCCCGGACAGTCCCGATCTGGTCACCCCTCCACTTT. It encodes CASSPRTVPIWSPLHF.

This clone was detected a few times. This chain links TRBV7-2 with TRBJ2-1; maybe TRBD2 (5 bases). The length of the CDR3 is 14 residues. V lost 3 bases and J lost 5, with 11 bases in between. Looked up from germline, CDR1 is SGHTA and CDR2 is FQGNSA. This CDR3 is CASSLLTRNNEQFF. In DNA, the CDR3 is TGTGCCAGCAGCTTGCTCACTAGAAACAATGAGCAGTTCTTC.

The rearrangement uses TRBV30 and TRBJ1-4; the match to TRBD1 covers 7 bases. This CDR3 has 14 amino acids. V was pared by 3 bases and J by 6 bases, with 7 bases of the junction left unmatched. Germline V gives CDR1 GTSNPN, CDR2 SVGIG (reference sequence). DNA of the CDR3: TGTGCCTGGAGCCAACAGGGGTTGGATGAAAAACTGTTTTTT. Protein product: CAWSQQGLDEKLFF.

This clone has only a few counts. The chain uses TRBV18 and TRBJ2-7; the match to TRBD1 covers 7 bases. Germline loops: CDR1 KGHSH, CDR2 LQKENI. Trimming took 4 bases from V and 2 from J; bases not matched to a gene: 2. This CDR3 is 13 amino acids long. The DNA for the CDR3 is TGTGCCAGCTCACGGGACAGTGCCTACGAGCAGTACGTC. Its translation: CASSRDSAYEQYV.

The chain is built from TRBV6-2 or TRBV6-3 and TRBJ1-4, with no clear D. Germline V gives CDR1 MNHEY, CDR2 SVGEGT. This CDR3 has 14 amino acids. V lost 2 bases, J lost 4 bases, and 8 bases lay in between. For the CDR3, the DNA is TGTGCCAGCAGTTACGACACCTTTAATGAAAAACTGTTTTTT. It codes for CASSYDTFNEKLFF.

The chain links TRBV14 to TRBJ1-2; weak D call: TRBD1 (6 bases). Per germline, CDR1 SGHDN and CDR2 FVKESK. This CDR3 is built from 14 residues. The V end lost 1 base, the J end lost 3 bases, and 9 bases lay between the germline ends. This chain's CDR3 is CASSQATGYYGYTF. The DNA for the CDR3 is TGTGCCAGCAGCCAAGCGACAGGATACTATGGCTACACCTTC.

The CDR3 is CASSIGDSYSGNTIYF. CDR3 nucleotides: TGTGCCAGTAGTATAGGCGACAGCTACTCTGGAAACACCATATATTTT. This rearrangement joins TRBV19 to TRBJ1-3, with D tentatively TRBD1 (5 bases). The CDR3 is 16 amino acids. Germline V CDR1 and CDR2: LNHDA, SQIVND (reference sequence). V was clipped by 1 base and J by 0 bases, with 10 bases between them.

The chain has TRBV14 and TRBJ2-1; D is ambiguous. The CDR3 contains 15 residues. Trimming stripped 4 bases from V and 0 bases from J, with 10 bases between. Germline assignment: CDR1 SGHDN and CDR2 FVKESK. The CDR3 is CASSPLESSYNEQFF. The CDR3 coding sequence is TGTGCCAGCAGCCCCCTCGAGAGCTCCTACAATGAGCAGTTCTTC.

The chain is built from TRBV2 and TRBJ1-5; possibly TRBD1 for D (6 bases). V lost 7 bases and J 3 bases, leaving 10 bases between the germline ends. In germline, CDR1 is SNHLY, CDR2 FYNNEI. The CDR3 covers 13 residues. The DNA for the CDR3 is TGTGCCAGCACCCAGGGGTACAATCAGCCCCAGCATTTT. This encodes CASTQGYNQPQHF.

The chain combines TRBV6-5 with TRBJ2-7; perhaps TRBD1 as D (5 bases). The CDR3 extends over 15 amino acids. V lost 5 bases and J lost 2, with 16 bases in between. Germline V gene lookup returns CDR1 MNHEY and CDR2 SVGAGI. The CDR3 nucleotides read TGTGCCAGCAGTCCTGACAGTACCCTCACCTACGAGCAGTACGTC. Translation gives CASSPDSTLTYEQYV.

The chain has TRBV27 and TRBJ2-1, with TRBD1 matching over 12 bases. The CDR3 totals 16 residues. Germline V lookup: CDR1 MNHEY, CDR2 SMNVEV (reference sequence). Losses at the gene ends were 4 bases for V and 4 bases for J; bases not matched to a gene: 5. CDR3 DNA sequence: TGTGCCAGCAGTTCAGGGACAGGGGGCTCTTACAATGAGCAGTTCTTC. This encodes CASSSGTGGSYNEQFF.

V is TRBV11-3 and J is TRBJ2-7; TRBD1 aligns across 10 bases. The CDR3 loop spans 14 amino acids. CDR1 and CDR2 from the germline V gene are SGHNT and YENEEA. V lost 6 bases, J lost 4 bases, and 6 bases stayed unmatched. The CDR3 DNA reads TGTGCCAGCAGACGGGGACAGGGGAAGTACGAGCAGTACTTC. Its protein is CASRRGQGKYEQYF.

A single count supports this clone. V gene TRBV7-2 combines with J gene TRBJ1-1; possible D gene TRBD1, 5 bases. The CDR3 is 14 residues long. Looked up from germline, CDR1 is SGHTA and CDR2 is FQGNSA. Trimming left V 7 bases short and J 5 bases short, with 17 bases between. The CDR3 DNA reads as TGTGCCAGCACCGAGGCGTCAGGGCGAACTGAAGCTTTCTTT. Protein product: CASTEASGRTEAFF.

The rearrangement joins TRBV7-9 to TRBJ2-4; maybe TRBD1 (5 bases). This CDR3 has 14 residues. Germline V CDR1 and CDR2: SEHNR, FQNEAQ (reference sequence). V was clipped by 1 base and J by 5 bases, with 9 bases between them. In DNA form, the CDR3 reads TGTGCCAGCAGCTTAGGTCAGGGCCAAAACATTCAGTACTTC. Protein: CASSLGQGQNIQYF. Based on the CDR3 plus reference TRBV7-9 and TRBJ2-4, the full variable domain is DTGVSQNPRHKITKRGQNVTFRCDPISEHNRLYWYRQTLGQGPEFLTYFQNEAQLEKSRLLSDRFSAERPKGSFSTLEIQRTEQGDSAMYLCASSLGQGQNIQYFGAGTRLSVL.

The CDR3 region has the DNA TGTGCCAGCAGTTACGCACATAGCAATCAGCCCCAGCATTTT. It encodes CASSYAHSNQPQHF. The V gene is TRBV6-2 or TRBV6-3, the J gene TRBJ1-5, with D uncertain. Germline CDR1 reads MNHEY; CDR2 reads SVGEGT. This CDR3 contains 14 residues. V lost 2 bases and J lost 0, with 5 bases in between.

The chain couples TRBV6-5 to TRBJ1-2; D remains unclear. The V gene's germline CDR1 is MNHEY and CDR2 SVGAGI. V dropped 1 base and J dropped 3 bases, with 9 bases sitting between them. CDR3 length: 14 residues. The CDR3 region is CASSYLVGDYGYTF. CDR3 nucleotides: TGTGCCAGCAGTTACTTGGTCGGTGACTATGGCTACACCTTC.

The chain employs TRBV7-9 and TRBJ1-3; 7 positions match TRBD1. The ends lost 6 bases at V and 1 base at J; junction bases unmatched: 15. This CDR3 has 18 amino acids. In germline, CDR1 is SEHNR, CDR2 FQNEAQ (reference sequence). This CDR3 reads CASSPKALRGASGNTIYF. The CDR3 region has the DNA TGTGCCAGCAGTCCTAAGGCCCTCAGGGGGGCATCTGGAAACACCATATATTTT.

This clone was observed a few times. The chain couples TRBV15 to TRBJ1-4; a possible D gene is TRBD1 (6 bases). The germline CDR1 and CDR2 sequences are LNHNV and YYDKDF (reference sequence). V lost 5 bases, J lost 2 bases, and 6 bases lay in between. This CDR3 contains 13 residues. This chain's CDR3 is CATSQGTNEKLFF. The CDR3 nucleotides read TGTGCCACCAGCCAGGGGACTAATGAAAAACTGTTTTTT. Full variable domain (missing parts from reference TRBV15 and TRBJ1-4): DAMVIQNPRYQVTQFGKPVTLSCSQTLNHNVMYWYQQKSSQAPKLLFHYYDKDFNNEADTPDNFQSRRPNTSFCFLDIRSPGLGDTAMYLCATSQGTNEKLFFGSGTQLSVL.

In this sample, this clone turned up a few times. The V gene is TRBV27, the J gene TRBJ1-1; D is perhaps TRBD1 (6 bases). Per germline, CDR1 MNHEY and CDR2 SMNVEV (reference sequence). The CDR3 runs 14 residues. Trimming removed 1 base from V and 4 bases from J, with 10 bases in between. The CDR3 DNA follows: TGTGCCAGCAGTTTATTGACAGGAAGCACTGAAGCTTTCTTT. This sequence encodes CASSLLTGSTEAFF.

The CDR3 DNA reads TGTGCCAGCAGTGAAACAGGGACAGGGGCTAACTATGGCTACACCTTC. Translating gives CASSETGTGANYGYTF. The chain combines TRBV6-1 with TRBJ1-2; TRBD1 matches 10 bases. J lost 0 bases, V lost 2 bases, and 3 bases had no gene match. The CDR3 length is 16 residues. Looked up from germline, CDR1 is MNHNS and CDR2 is SASEGT.

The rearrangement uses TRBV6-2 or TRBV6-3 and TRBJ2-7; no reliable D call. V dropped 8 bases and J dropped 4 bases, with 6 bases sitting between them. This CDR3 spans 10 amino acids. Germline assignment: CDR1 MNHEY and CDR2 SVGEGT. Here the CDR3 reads CASGSYEQYV. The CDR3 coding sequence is TGTGCCAGCGGTTCTTACGAGCAGTACGTC.

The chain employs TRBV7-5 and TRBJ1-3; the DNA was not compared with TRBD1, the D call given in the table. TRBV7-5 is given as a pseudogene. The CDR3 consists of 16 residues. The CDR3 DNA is TGTGCCAGAAGCACCCGGGACAGGGTTCGAGGAAACACCATATATTTT. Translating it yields CARSTRDRVRGNTIYF.

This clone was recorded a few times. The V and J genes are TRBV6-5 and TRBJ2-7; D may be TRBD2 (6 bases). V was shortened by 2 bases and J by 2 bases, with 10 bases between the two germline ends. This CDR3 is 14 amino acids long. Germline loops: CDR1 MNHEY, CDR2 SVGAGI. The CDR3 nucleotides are TGTGCCAGCAGTTACGGGGCGGGACCCTACGAGCAGTACGTC. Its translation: CASSYGAGPYEQYV.

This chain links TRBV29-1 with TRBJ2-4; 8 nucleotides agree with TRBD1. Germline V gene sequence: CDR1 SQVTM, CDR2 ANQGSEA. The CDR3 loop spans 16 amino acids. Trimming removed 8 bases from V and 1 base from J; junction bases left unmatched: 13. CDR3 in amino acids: CSTRGDRGRAKNIQYF. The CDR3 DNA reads TGCAGCACAAGAGGCGACAGGGGAAGGGCCAAAAACATTCAGTACTTC.

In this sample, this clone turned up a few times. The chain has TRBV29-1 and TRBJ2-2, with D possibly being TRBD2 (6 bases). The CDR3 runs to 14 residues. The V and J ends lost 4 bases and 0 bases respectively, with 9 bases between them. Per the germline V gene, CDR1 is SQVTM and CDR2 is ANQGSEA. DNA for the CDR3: TGCAGCGTTGGGGCTAGCGCGAACACCGGGGAGCTGTTTTTT. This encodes CSVGASANTGELFF.

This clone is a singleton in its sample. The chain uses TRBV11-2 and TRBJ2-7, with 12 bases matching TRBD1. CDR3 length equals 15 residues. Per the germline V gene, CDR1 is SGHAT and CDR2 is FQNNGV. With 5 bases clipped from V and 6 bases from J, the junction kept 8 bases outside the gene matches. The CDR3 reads CASSHRDRGPLEQYV. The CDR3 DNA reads TGTGCCAGCAGCCACCGGGACAGGGGGCCCCTCGAGCAGTACGTC.

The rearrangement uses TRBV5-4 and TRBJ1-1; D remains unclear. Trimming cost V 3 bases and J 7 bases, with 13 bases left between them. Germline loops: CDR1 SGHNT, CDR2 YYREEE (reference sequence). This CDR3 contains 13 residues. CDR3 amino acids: CASSSARRFEAFF. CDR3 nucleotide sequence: TGTGCCAGCAGCTCGGCCCGCAGGTTTGAAGCTTTCTTT.

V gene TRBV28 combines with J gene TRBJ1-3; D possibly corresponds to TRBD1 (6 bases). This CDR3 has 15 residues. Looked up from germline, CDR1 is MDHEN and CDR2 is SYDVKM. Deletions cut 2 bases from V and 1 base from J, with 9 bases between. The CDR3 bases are TGTGCCAGCAGTTTAGGGACACGGTCTGGAAACACCATATATTTT. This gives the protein CASSLGTRSGNTIYF.